Listed here are 25 T cell receptor beta chains from one sample, sequenced in a study of memory CD4+ T cells and cytomegalovirus serostatus. Clones were sequenced by immunoSEQ multiplex PCR, and TCRdb holds only the in-frame ones, with some missing. The sample shows under 50,000 clones, about 74% of them seen only once. Single viable CD3+CD4+CD8-CD45RO+ cells were sorted as the memory CD4+ T cells. Input material: memory CD4+ T cells from blood. Source of these receptors: an adult in good health and CMV-seropositive.

This clone was picked up one time. The chain has TRBV27 and TRBJ1-2; TRBD1 agrees at 7 bases. In germline, CDR1 is MNHEY, CDR2 SMNVEV (reference sequence). The length of the CDR3 is 14 residues. V lost 10 bases to trimming and J lost 7 bases; unmatched junction nucleotides: 15. CDR3 residues: CATGKGGFLGGYTF. The CDR3 DNA reads as TGTGCCACCGGAAAAGGGGGCTTTTTAGGTGGCTACACCTTC.

V gene TRBV5-1 combines with J gene TRBJ2-7; perhaps D is TRBD1 or TRBD2 (5 bases each). The CDR3 has 15 residues. CDR1 and CDR2 (germline): SGHRS, YFSETQ. Trimming shortened V by 2 bases and J by 0 bases, and 12 bases separated the two germline ends. The CDR3 region is CASSFGAQASYEQYF. The CDR3 bases are TGCGCCAGCAGCTTCGGGGCCCAGGCCTCCTACGAGCAGTACTTC.

The rearrangement joins TRBV19 to TRBJ1-5; the D is unclear. This CDR3 region has 13 residues. Germline V CDR1 and CDR2: LNHDA, SQIVND (reference sequence). For the CDR3, the DNA is TGTGCTACCGTGGACCAGCCGGATCAGCCCCAGCATTTT. Encoded protein: CATVDQPDQPQHF.

V gene TRBV7-9 combines with J gene TRBJ1-6; possible D gene TRBD1, 5 bases. The V gene lost 5 bases and the J gene lost 0 bases, with 8 bases spanning the gap. The CDR3 contains 15 residues. Germline V gene data show CDR1 as SEHNR and CDR2 as FQNEAQ (reference sequence). In DNA form, the CDR3 reads TGTGCCAGCAGCCCGGGGGGCTCCTATAATTCACCCCTCCACTTT. This translates into CASSPGGSYNSPLHF.

Details on this clone: An end of the junction differs from the germline gene, which may be a read error. The CDR3 protein is CASSLAGGPYNEQFF. As DNA, the CDR3 is TGTGCTAGCAGTCTAGCGGGGGGGCCATACAATGAGCAGTTCTTC. V is TRBV7-7 and J is TRBJ2-1; 12 bases align to TRBD2. Germline-derived CDR1 and CDR2 are SSHAT and FNYEAQ (reference sequence). This CDR3 region has 15 residues. Full variable domain (rest looked up from reference TRBV7-7 and TRBJ2-1): GAGVSQSPRYKVTKRGQDVTLRCDPISSHATLYWYQQALGQGPEFLTYFNYEAQPDKSGLPSDRFSAERPEGSISTLTIQRTEQRDSAMYRCASSLAGGPYNEQFFGPGTRLTVL.

This clone was seen a few times. This chain uses TRBV27 with TRBJ1-4; D not resolved. CDR1 is MNHEY, CDR2 SMNVEV, per germline (reference sequence). Deletions cut 2 bases from V and 5 bases from J, with 6 bases between. This CDR3 has 13 amino acids. The CDR3 DNA sequence: TGTGCCAGCAGTTTACAACTAAATGAAAAACTGTTTTTT. Protein sequence: CASSLQLNEKLFF.

V usage is TRBV25-1 and J usage is TRBJ1-4; D not certain. This CDR3 has 13 residues. V was pared by 5 bases and J by 7 bases, with 11 bases between. The germline CDR1 and CDR2 sequences are MGHDK and SYGVNS. CDR3 sequence: CASSTDAGEKLFF. CDR3 bases: TGTGCCAGCAGTACGGATGCGGGTGAAAAACTGTTTTTT.

This clone was recorded only once. V gene TRBV4-3 combines with J gene TRBJ1-1, with TRBD1 matching over 12 bases. The CDR3 is 20 amino acids. The V and J ends lost 0 bases and 5 bases, in that order; junction bases with no gene match: 16. Per the germline V gene, CDR1 is LGHNA and CDR2 is YSLEER. The CDR3, as DNA: TGCGCCAGCAGCCAAGAACGAATCCTTGGGACAGGGGGCTCTATTACTGAAGCTTTCTTT. This encodes CASSQERILGTGGSITEAFF.

The chain carries TRBV7-3 and TRBJ2-6; tentatively, D is TRBD1 (5 bases). Germline V gene lookup returns CDR1 SGHTA and CDR2 FQGTGA. The CDR3 is 14 residues long. The V gene lost 5 bases and the J gene lost 1 base, with 6 bases spanning the gap. For the CDR3, the DNA is TGTGCCAGCAGCCCAGGGTCTGGGGCCAACGTCCTGACTTTC. Translation gives CASSPGSGANVLTF.

The chain employs TRBV11-2 and TRBJ2-1; D uncertain. V was clipped by 5 bases and J by 1 base, with 9 bases between them. This CDR3 spans 14 amino acids. In germline, CDR1 is SGHAT, CDR2 FQNNGV. The CDR3 here is CASSRTDSYNEQFF. As DNA, the CDR3 is TGTGCCAGCAGCCGAACAGATTCCTACAATGAGCAGTTCTTC.

The rearrangement links TRBV6-1 to TRBJ2-3; D is perhaps TRBD2 (6 bases). Germline V gene sequence: CDR1 MNHNS, CDR2 SASEGT. CDR3 length equals 14 residues. Trimming pared 2 bases from V and 2 bases from J, leaving 8 bases between. The CDR3 coding sequence is TGTGCCAGCAGTGAACTAGCGACCACAGATACGCAGTATTTT. Its translation: CASSELATTDTQYF.

The rearrangement uses TRBV7-2 and TRBJ2-5, with D possibly being TRBD2 (6 bases). CDR1 and CDR2 (germline): SGHTA, FQGNSA. The CDR3 is made up of 12 amino acids. V dropped 1 base and J dropped 8 bases, with 8 bases sitting between them. CDR3 region: CASSLGGLTQYF. CDR3 coding DNA: TGTGCCAGCAGCTTAGGAGGACTAACCCAGTACTTC.

This chain uses TRBV7-2 with TRBJ2-7; 11 bases line up with TRBD2. The CDR3 is made up of 18 amino acids. The germline V gene has CDR1 SGHTA and CDR2 FQGNSA. V trimming: 0 bases; J trimming: 0 bases; junction bases outside the gene matches: 7. CDR3 sequence: CASSLAPSGGISSYEQYF. The CDR3 DNA is TGTGCCAGCAGCTTAGCGCCTAGCGGGGGGATCAGCTCCTACGAGCAGTACTTC.

V is TRBV7-9 and J is TRBJ1-2; D may be TRBD1 (5 bases). This CDR3 has 16 residues. Deletions cut 5 bases from V and 6 bases from J, with 22 bases between. Germline-derived CDR1 and CDR2 are SEHNR and FQNEAQ (reference sequence). The CDR3 DNA follows: TGTGCCAGCAGCCCTGAGAACGTGCGAGGGGTCAATGGCTACACCTTC. Encoded protein: CASSPENVRGVNGYTF.

The chain carries TRBV5-4 and TRBJ2-5; the D call may be TRBD1 or TRBD2 (5 bases each). Looked up from germline, CDR1 is SGHNT and CDR2 is YYREEE (reference sequence). Between the trimmed V and J ends, which lost 0 bases and 5 bases, there was a span of 8 bases. The CDR3 has 13 residues. CDR3 loop: CASSLGGVETQYF. CDR3 nucleotide sequence: TGTGCCAGCAGCTTGGGAGGGGTGGAGACCCAGTACTTC. Drawing the rest from reference TRBV5-4 and TRBJ2-5, the complete variable domain is ETGVTQSPTHLIKTRGQQVTLRCSSQSGHNTVSWYQQALGQGPQFIFQYYREEENGRGNFPPRFSGLQFPNYSSELNVNALELDDSALYLCASSLGGVETQYFGPGTRLLVL.

The chain has TRBV7-9 and TRBJ1-2; D is unclear. Trimming pared 7 bases from V and 6 bases from J, leaving 21 bases between. In germline, CDR1 is SEHNR, CDR2 FQNEAQ (reference sequence). The CDR3 covers 15 residues. The CDR3 coding sequence is TGTGCCAGCACCCTGGCTGGGGTGACACTCCATGGCTACACCTTC. Translated: CASTLAGVTLHGYTF.

The chain carries TRBV6-1 and TRBJ1-2, with D hard to call. V was shortened by 5 bases and J by 5 bases, with 9 bases between the two germline ends. Germline lookup yields CDR1 MNHNS and CDR2 SASEGT. This CDR3 is built from 12 residues. As DNA, the CDR3 is TGTGCCAGCAGTCCAATCGGATATGGCTACACCTTC. It translates to CASSPIGYGYTF.

The rearrangement joins TRBV5-4 to TRBJ1-4; D might be TRBD1 (5 bases). The CDR3 sequence is 15 residues long. The germline V and J ends were trimmed by 2 bases and 8 bases, with 16 bases remaining between them. Germline CDR1 and CDR2: SGHNT and YYREEE (reference sequence). CDR3 in DNA: TGTGCCAGCAGCTTTCCGGCCGGGGGAGTAGAAAAACTGTTTTTT. It is translated as CASSFPAGGVEKLFF.

This clone was counted a few times. The V and J genes are TRBV28 and TRBJ1-6; D not resolved. The V end was cut by 2 bases, the J end by 9 bases, with 11 bases between. The CDR3 is made up of 14 amino acids. Per germline, CDR1 MDHEN and CDR2 SYDVKM. The CDR3 region has the DNA TGTGCCAGCAGTTTAGGGTATATAGGTTCACCCCTCCACTTT. This encodes CASSLGYIGSPLHF.

The V gene is TRBV7-6, the J gene TRBJ1-1; D is uncertain. The V end lost 2 bases, the J end lost 1 base, and 8 bases lay between the germline ends. From germline, CDR1 is SGHVS and CDR2 FNYEAQ. The CDR3 has 14 amino acids. The DNA for the CDR3 is TGTGCCAGCAGCTTACTGCCAGAGAACACTGAAGCTTTCTTT. Its protein product is CASSLLPENTEAFF.

The J gene is TRBJ2-1, the V gene TRBV10-3; perhaps TRBD2 as D (5 bases). The CDR3 sequence is 13 residues long. Trimming took off 9 bases at V and 7 bases at J, with 16 bases between the two ends. Germline V lookup: CDR1 ENHRY, CDR2 SYGVKD. The chain's CDR3 is CAISRGPRNEQFF. The CDR3 nucleotides are TGTGCCATTTCCCGGGGTCCTAGGAATGAGCAGTTCTTC.

This clone appeared once. This chain joins TRBV19 and TRBJ1-2; tentative D call: TRBD1 (5 bases). The germline V gene has CDR1 LNHDA and CDR2 SQIVND (reference sequence). Trimming took off 3 bases at V and 6 bases at J, with 11 bases between the two ends. The CDR3 spans 13 residues. The CDR3 DNA is TGTGCCAGTAGTATCCCCACGGGGGATGGCTACACCTTC. It is translated as CASSIPTGDGYTF.

J is TRBJ2-1 and V is TRBV10-1, with 8 bases lining up with TRBD2. This CDR3 is built from 17 residues. V shed 2 bases, J shed 6 bases, and the junction held 12 bases outside the gene matches. Germline values: CDR1 WNHNN, CDR2 SYGVQD (reference sequence). In nucleotides, the CDR3 is TGCGCCAGCAGTGAGCCGGGCGGGAGGCAGGGTAGCAATGAGCAGTTCTTC. The encoded protein is CASSEPGGRQGSNEQFF.

This clone appeared once. This chain connects TRBV6-5 to TRBJ2-5; 8 bases match TRBD2. V shed 7 bases and J 3 bases; nucleotides not matched to a gene: 10. CDR1 and CDR2 (germline): MNHEY, SVGAGI. The CDR3 totals 15 residues. CDR3: CASTEFRGGKETQYF. Here the CDR3 DNA reads TGTGCCAGCACCGAATTCCGGGGGGGAAAAGAGACCCAGTACTTC.

In DNA form, the CDR3 reads TGTGCCAGCAGTGAACAGGGAAATCAGCCCCAGCATTTT. It is translated as CASSEQGNQPQHF. The gene calls are TRBV6-4 and TRBJ1-5; D is perhaps TRBD1 (6 bases). This CDR3 region has 13 residues. Germline V lookup: CDR1 MRHNA, CDR2 SNTAGT. Trimming shortened V by 3 bases and J by 4 bases, and 7 bases separated the two germline ends.